Presented here are 4 T cell receptor beta chains from one specimen sequenced in a study of OX40 agonist ivuxolimab in advanced cancers. Profiling relied on immunoSEQ multiplex PCR, and the TCRdb table lists in-frame clones only, not all of them. The sample includes about 26,000 clones, more than 75% of them seen just once. The material sequenced was CD4+ or CD8+ T cells sorted from blood, taken in a trial of the OX40 agonist ivuxolimab. The receptors were gathered from an adult with an advanced solid tumor such as melanoma, head and neck, liver or kidney cancer.

This chain joins TRBV5-6 and TRBJ1-1, with a possible D match to TRBD1 (5 bases). The germline V gene has CDR1 SGHDT and CDR2 YYEEEE. Trimming removed 4 bases from V and 4 bases from J, with 14 bases in between. The CDR3 runs 14 residues. The CDR3 sequence is CASSPWGGFTEAFF. The DNA of the CDR3 is TGTGCCAGCAGCCCCTGGGGGGGGTTCACTGAAGCTTTCTTT.

This chain links TRBV5-1 with TRBJ2-1; D gene unclear. The V gene's germline CDR1 is SGHRS and CDR2 YFSETQ. The CDR3 totals 12 residues. The V end lost 0 bases, the J end lost 7 bases, and 5 bases lay between the germline ends. This CDR3 reads CASSLARNEQFF. The CDR3 coding sequence is TGCGCCAGCAGCTTGGCACGGAATGAGCAGTTCTTC.

The chain has TRBV9 and TRBJ2-2; D could derive from TRBD1 or TRBD2 (5 bases each). This CDR3 is 14 amino acids long. The V end was cut by 2 bases, the J end by 2 bases, with 7 bases between. CDR1 is SGDLS and CDR2 is YYNGEE in the germline V gene. For the CDR3, the DNA is TGTGCCAGCAGCGTTGGGGGTAACACCGGGGAGCTGTTTTTT. It encodes CASSVGGNTGELFF.

This chain connects TRBV9 to TRBJ2-2, with D perhaps TRBD1 or TRBD2 (6 bases each). V was cut by 6 bases and J by 4 bases, with 19 bases left in between. In germline, CDR1 is SGDLS, CDR2 YYNGEE. CDR3 length: 16 residues. The DNA for the CDR3 is TGTGCCAGCACCCCCCTCGGAGGAGGGGGCACCGGGGAGCTGTTTTTT. Its translation is CASTPLGGGGTGELFF.